What follows are 28 T cell receptor beta chains derived from one specimen sequenced in a study of blood T cell repertoires in COVID-19. TCRdb's table, derived via immunoSEQ multiplex PCR, lists solely in-frame clones and lacks some. The sample holds more than 350,000 clones, 89% seen once. The specimen sequenced was peripheral blood. These receptors were collected from a woman in her 30s with COVID-19, enrolled during active disease.

As concerns this clone: Compared with germline, one end of the junction differs, possibly owing to a read error. This chain joins TRBV7-7 and TRBJ2-1, with D tentatively TRBD1 (6 bases). The CDR3 loop spans 16 amino acids. Germline-derived CDR1 and CDR2 are SSHAT and FNYEAQ (reference sequence). The CDR3, as DNA: TGTGCTAGCAGCTCAAGCCCGGACAGTACCTACAATGAGCAGTTCTTC. Translated, it gives CASSSSPDSTYNEQFF.

The chain uses TRBV7-2 and TRBJ1-6; no reliable D call. Germline V gene lookup returns CDR1 SGHTA and CDR2 FQGNSA. The CDR3 consists of 15 residues. V was trimmed by 5 bases and J by 9 bases, leaving 17 bases between them. The CDR3 DNA reads as TGTGCCAGCAGCAGCGGGGAGAGTCGAGGTTCACCCCTCCACTTT. It translates to CASSSGESRGSPLHF.

This clone was recorded only once. This chain uses TRBV10-3 with TRBJ2-7, with D maybe TRBD2 (6 bases). CDR1 and CDR2 (germline): ENHRY, SYGVKD. V lost 2 bases to trimming and J lost 0 bases, with 23 bases between them. The CDR3 loop spans 19 amino acids. CDR3 protein: CAISEPGVTGPIGSYEQYF. The CDR3 bases are TGTGCCATCAGTGAGCCGGGGGTCACAGGACCCATAGGCTCCTACGAGCAGTACTTC.

This chain uses TRBV13 with TRBJ1-5; TRBD1 aligns across 8 bases. The V gene end was trimmed by 5 bases and the J gene end by 2 bases; junction bases not matched to a gene: 11. The length of the CDR3 is 17 residues. In germline, CDR1 is PRHDT, CDR2 FYEKMQ (reference sequence). The CDR3 sequence is CASSKGTGEIGNQPQHF. The DNA for the CDR3 is TGTGCCAGCAGCAAGGGGACAGGAGAAATAGGCAATCAGCCCCAGCATTTT.

This clone was seen only a few times. Other DNA sequences of this sample code for an identical CDR3. The rearrangement links TRBV20-1 to TRBJ2-5; D is uncertain. Trimming took 2 bases from V and 4 from J, leaving 5 bases between them. Per germline, CDR1 DFQATT and CDR2 SNEGSKA (reference sequence). CDR3 length equals 11 residues. The CDR3 sequence: CSARPGETQYF. CDR3 nucleotides: TGCAGTGCTAGACCGGGAGAGACCCAGTACTTC.

The V call is TRBV13, the J call TRBJ1-1; 8 nucleotides align to TRBD1. V was pared by 4 bases and J by 0 bases, with 4 bases of the junction left unmatched. Looked up from germline, CDR1 is PRHDT and CDR2 is FYEKMQ (reference sequence). The CDR3 consists of 15 residues. The CDR3 loop is CASSSGGPMNTEAFF. CDR3 bases: TGTGCCAGCAGCTCAGGGGGCCCCATGAACACTGAAGCTTTCTTT.

The rearrangement links TRBV6-4 to TRBJ2-7; TRBD1 is a possible D gene (5 bases). V lost 2 bases to trimming and J lost 7 bases, with 12 bases between them. The CDR3 has 13 residues. Looked up from germline, CDR1 is MRHNA and CDR2 is SNTAGT. CDR3 loop: CASSDQGWGEQYF. As DNA, the CDR3 is TGTGCCAGCAGTGACCAGGGATGGGGTGAGCAGTACTTC.

The DNA for the CDR3 is TGCGCCAGCAGCCAGGACCAACTAGGGTCCCCAACTAATGAAAAACTGTTTTTT. This encodes CASSQDQLGSPTNEKLFF. The gene calls are TRBV4-1 and TRBJ1-4; no clear D gene. The germline V gene has CDR1 MGHRA and CDR2 YSYEKL. The CDR3 has 18 residues. V dropped 3 bases and J dropped 0 bases, with 17 bases sitting between them.

V gene TRBV2 combines with J gene TRBJ1-5, with a possible D match to TRBD1 (5 bases). The V gene's germline CDR1 is SNHLY and CDR2 FYNNEI. Trimming pared 6 bases from V and 0 bases from J, leaving 12 bases between. The CDR3 length is 15 residues. The CDR3 here is CASRLGLYSNQPQHF. For the CDR3, the DNA is TGTGCCAGCAGGTTGGGACTTTATAGCAATCAGCCCCAGCATTTT.

As to this clone: This sample also contains other DNA sequences that code for the same CDR3. The genes are TRBV6-5 and TRBJ1-2; D may be TRBD1 (6 bases). The CDR3 length is 12 residues. Germline V gene lookup returns CDR1 MNHEY and CDR2 SVGAGI. The V end was cut by 6 bases, the J end by 8 bases, with 13 bases between. The CDR3 DNA is TGTGCCAGCAGCCCGGGGGGGGGCGGCTACACCTTC. It translates to CASSPGGGGYTF.

The J gene is TRBJ1-4, the V gene TRBV28; D is possibly TRBD1 (5 bases). This CDR3 spans 15 amino acids. CDR1 MDHEN and CDR2 SYDVKM come from the germline V gene. Trimming took off 4 bases at V and 5 bases at J, with 14 bases between the two ends. The CDR3 DNA reads TGTGCCAGCAGTTACGGGGGACGGATCAATGAAAAACTGTTTTTT. Its translation: CASSYGGRINEKLFF. Full variable domain (outside the CDR3, taken from reference TRBV28 and TRBJ1-4): DVKVTQSSRYLVKRTGEKVFLECVQDMDHENMFWYRQDPGLGLRLIYFSYDVKMKEKGDIPEGYSVSREKKERFSLILESASTNQTSMYLCASSYGGRINEKLFFGSGTQLSVL.

This clone was found once. The chain recombines TRBV5-1 with TRBJ2-7, with D uncertain. V lost 3 bases and J 3 bases, leaving 7 bases between the germline ends. The CDR3 sequence is 12 residues long. Per the germline V gene, CDR1 is SGHRS and CDR2 is YFSETQ. This CDR3 reads CASSSQNYEQYF. The DNA of the CDR3 is TGCGCCAGCAGCTCCCAGAACTACGAGCAGTACTTC. The entire variable domain, with the rest obtained from reference TRBV5-1 and TRBJ2-7, is as follows: KAGVTQTPRYLIKTRGQQVTLSCSPISGHRSVSWYQQTPGQGLQFLFEYFSETQRNKGNFPGRFSGRQFSNSRSEMNVSTLELGDSALYLCASSSQNYEQYFGPGTRLTVT.

J is TRBJ1-2 and V is TRBV19; 9 bases agree with TRBD1. The length of the CDR3 is 16 residues. Unmatched junction bases numbered 16, after V lost 7 bases and J lost 7 bases. From germline, CDR1 is LNHDA and CDR2 SQIVND (reference sequence). The chain's CDR3 is CASTPARGQGSSGYTF. CDR3 nucleotide sequence: TGTGCCAGTACCCCAGCGCGGGGACAGGGATCGAGTGGCTACACCTTC.

The chain uses TRBV7-9 and TRBJ2-3, with D tentatively TRBD2 (6 bases). Germline V gene sequence: CDR1 SEHNR, CDR2 FQNEAQ (reference sequence). The V and J ends lost 5 bases and 4 bases respectively, with 19 bases between them. This CDR3 comprises 16 residues. For the CDR3, the DNA is TGTGCCAGCAGCCCAAGGGACTTCCCGGGCGCAGATACGCAGTATTTT. Its translation is CASSPRDFPGADTQYF.

The V gene is TRBV11-3, the J gene TRBJ1-1, with TRBD1 identical over 9 bases. J lost 4 bases, V lost 4 bases, and 7 bases had no gene match. In germline, CDR1 is SGHNT, CDR2 YENEEA. The CDR3 runs to 15 residues. The DNA for the CDR3 is TGTGCCAGCAGCTGGGGACAGGGTCGGGGCACTGAAGCTTTCTTT. It yields the protein CASSWGQGRGTEAFF.

The chain joins TRBV27 to TRBJ2-7; D call uncertain. The CDR3 spans 13 residues. Trimming shortened V by 3 bases and J by 2 bases, and 8 bases separated the two germline ends. Germline V CDR1 and CDR2: MNHEY, SMNVEV (reference sequence). CDR3 nucleotides: TGTGCCAGCAGTTTCGGCGGAACCTACGAGCAGTACTTC. Amino acids: CASSFGGTYEQYF.

The V call is TRBV9, the J call TRBJ2-1; 8 nucleotides agree with TRBD2. Per germline, CDR1 SGDLS and CDR2 YYNGEE. This CDR3 contains 15 residues. V trimming: 4 bases; J trimming: 6 bases; junction bases outside the gene matches: 9. The CDR3 DNA reads as TGTGCCAGCAGCTTCGGACTAGCAGTGGGCAATGAGCAGTTCTTC. It is translated as CASSFGLAVGNEQFF. The full variable domain, with the rest looked up from reference TRBV9 and TRBJ2-1, is DSGVTQTPKHLITATGQRVTLRCSPRSGDLSVYWYQQSLDQGLQFLIQYYNGEERAKGNILERFSAQQFPDLHSELNLSSLELGDSALYFCASSFGLAVGNEQFFGPGTRLTVL.

V usage is TRBV7-9 and J usage is TRBJ1-2; unclear D gene. Per the germline V gene, CDR1 is SEHNR and CDR2 is FQNEAQ (reference sequence). V was clipped by 2 bases and J by 6 bases, with 22 bases between them. The CDR3 contains 17 residues. DNA for the CDR3: TGTGCCAGCAGCTTACACGGCCCGGGGAGTGTTAGCGATGGCTACACCTTC. The encoded protein is CASSLHGPGSVSDGYTF.

The chain recombines TRBV7-5 with TRBJ2-1; the table's D call of TRBD1 was not tested on the DNA. TRBV7-5 is recorded as a pseudogene. The CDR3 totals 15 residues. CDR3: CARSLEGQGSDEQFF. The CDR3 nucleotides read TGTGCCAGAAGCTTAGAGGGACAGGGGTCCGATGAGCAGTTCTTC.

This chain connects TRBV4-2 to TRBJ2-7, with TRBD2 matching 8 bases. The V gene's germline CDR1 is LGHNA and CDR2 YNFKEQ. The CDR3 has 18 amino acids. After removal of 1 base from V and 4 bases from J, the junction contained 15 bases not matched to a gene. Here the CDR3 reads CASSQGGVGGGPNYEQYF. The CDR3 DNA follows: TGTGCCAGCAGCCAAGGAGGGGTAGGCGGGGGGCCAAATTACGAGCAGTACTTC.

The CDR3 sequence is CASISGPAYEQYV. The CDR3 DNA is TGTGCCAGCATAAGCGGACCTGCCTACGAGCAGTACGTC. The J gene is TRBJ2-7, the V gene TRBV27; D is possibly TRBD2 (5 bases). Trimming removed 7 bases at V and 2 bases at J, with 12 bases between. In germline, CDR1 is MNHEY, CDR2 SMNVEV (reference sequence). The CDR3 runs to 13 residues.

A single count supports this clone. The genes are TRBV3-1 (or the pseudogene TRBV3-2) and TRBJ2-3; the match to TRBD2 covers 7 bases. Germline values: CDR1 LGHDT, CDR2 YNNKEL (reference sequence). With 4 bases clipped from V and 6 bases from J, the junction kept 7 bases outside the gene matches. The CDR3 loop spans 14 amino acids. The CDR3 here is CASSLIGGSDTQYF. The CDR3 DNA sequence: TGTGCCAGCAGCCTAATCGGGGGGTCGGATACGCAGTATTTT.

The genes are TRBV6-2 or TRBV6-3 and TRBJ1-6, with a weak D call TRBD1 (5 bases). V shed 2 bases and J shed 10 bases, with 15 bases lying between them. The germline V gene has CDR1 MNHEY and CDR2 SVGEGT. This CDR3 contains 15 residues. The CDR3: CASSYGASGGSPLHF. In nucleotides, the CDR3 is TGTGCCAGCAGTTACGGGGCGTCGGGCGGATCACCCCTCCACTTT.

The V and J genes are TRBV7-2 and TRBJ1-2; TRBD1 matches 12 bases. Germline values: CDR1 SGHTA, CDR2 FQGNSA. CDR3 size: 15 residues. Unmatched junction bases numbered 5, after V lost 5 bases and J lost 4 bases. The CDR3 loop is CASSLGQGALYGYTF. In DNA, the CDR3 is TGTGCCAGCAGCCTGGGACAGGGGGCCCTCTATGGCTACACCTTC.

V usage is TRBV24-1 and J usage is TRBJ1-1, with 7 bases fitting TRBD1. V shed 5 bases, J shed 6 bases, and the junction held 5 bases outside the gene matches. The CDR3 contains 13 residues. From germline, CDR1 is KGHDR and CDR2 SFDVKD. The CDR3 sequence: CATSAPGTAEAFF. DNA for the CDR3: TGTGCCACCAGTGCCCCTGGGACAGCTGAAGCTTTCTTT.

This chain uses TRBV19 with TRBJ2-3; the match to TRBD2 covers 7 bases. The CDR3 has 15 amino acids. Germline-derived CDR1 and CDR2 are LNHDA and SQIVND (reference sequence). V lost 5 bases and J lost 4; bases outside the gene matches: 9. CDR3 in DNA: TGTGCCAGTAGTTGGGCTAGCGGAAGCGCAGATACGCAGTATTTT. Protein sequence: CASSWASGSADTQYF.

This rearrangement joins TRBV19 to TRBJ1-1, with 7 bases fitting TRBD1. The V gene end was trimmed by 5 bases and the J gene end by 3 bases; junction bases not matched to a gene: 12. The CDR3 length is 16 residues. Germline V gives CDR1 LNHDA, CDR2 SQIVND (reference sequence). CDR3 sequence: CASSGLTGLRDTEAFF. CDR3 coding DNA: TGTGCCAGTAGTGGGTTGACAGGGCTGAGGGACACTGAAGCTTTCTTT.

The chain combines TRBV14 with TRBJ2-3, with 12 bases matching TRBD2. V shed 1 base and J 3 bases; nucleotides not matched to a gene: 5. This CDR3 comprises 17 residues. Germline V lookup: CDR1 SGHDN, CDR2 FVKESK. Here the CDR3 reads CASSQGDLAGGTDTQYF. CDR3 coding DNA: TGTGCCAGCAGCCAAGGAGATCTAGCGGGAGGGACAGATACGCAGTATTTT.